This T cell receptor beta chain originates from a study of siplizumab effects on memory and regulatory T cells. Study results and limitations: Siplizumab led to significantly less abundant alloreactive sequences that could be traced back to unstimulated CD4+ memory cells. Proliferating Tregs taken from siplizumab cultures were not shown to have a confirmed suppressive function.

Assays covered some 94,000 TCR templates per sample. Data came from immunoSEQ multiplex PCR; TCRdb stores just in-frame clones and leaves some out. The data hold 50,000 or so clones, with more than 80% observed a single time. Worth noting for this clone: Antigen: not known.

This sequence originates from a human donor in good health. Source material: CD8+ T cells sorted from blood.

In nucleotides, the CDR3 is TGTGCCAGCACAAACTGGGGGCGGGAGCTCTCCTACGAGCAGTACTTC. This encodes CASTNWGRELSYEQYF. The chain recombines TRBV5-6 with TRBJ2-7, with TRBD2 as a possible D gene (7 bases). Germline assignment: CDR1 SGHDT and CDR2 YYEEEE. CDR3 length: 16 residues. The V end was cut by 6 bases, the J end by 0 bases, with 19 bases between.